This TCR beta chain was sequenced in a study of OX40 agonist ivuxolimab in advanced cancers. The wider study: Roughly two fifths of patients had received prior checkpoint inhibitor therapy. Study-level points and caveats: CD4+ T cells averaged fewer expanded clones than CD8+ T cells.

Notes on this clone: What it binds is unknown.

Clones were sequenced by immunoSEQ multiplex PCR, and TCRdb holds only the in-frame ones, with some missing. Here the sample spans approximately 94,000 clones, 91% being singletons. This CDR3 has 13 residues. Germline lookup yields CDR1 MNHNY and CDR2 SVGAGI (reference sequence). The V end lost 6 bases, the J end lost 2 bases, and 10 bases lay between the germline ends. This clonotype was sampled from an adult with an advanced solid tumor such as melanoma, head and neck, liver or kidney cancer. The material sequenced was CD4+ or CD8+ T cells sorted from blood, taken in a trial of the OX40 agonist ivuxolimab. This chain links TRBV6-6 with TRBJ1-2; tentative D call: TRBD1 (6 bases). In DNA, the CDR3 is TGTGCCAGCAGGAGGGACAAGAACTATGGCTACACCTTC. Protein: CASRRDKNYGYTF.